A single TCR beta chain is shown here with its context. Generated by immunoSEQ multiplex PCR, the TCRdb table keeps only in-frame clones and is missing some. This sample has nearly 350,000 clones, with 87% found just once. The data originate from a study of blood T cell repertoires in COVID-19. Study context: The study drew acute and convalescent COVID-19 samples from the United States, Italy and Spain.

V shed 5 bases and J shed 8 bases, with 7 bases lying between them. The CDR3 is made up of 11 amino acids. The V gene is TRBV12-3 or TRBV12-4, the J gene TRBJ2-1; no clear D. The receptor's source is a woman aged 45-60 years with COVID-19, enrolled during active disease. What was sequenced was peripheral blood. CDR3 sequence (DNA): TGTGCCAGCAGTCCCCGGGATGAGCAGTTCTTC. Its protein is CASSPRDEQFF.